These T cell receptor beta chains were read from a single sample in a study of tissue T cells after allogeneic stem cell transplantation. Data came from immunoSEQ multiplex PCR; TCRdb stores just in-frame clones and leaves some out. This table has fewer than 30,000 clones, approximately 83% appearing once. Sequencing was performed on blood, taken before transplantation. The receptors were gathered from a woman between 18 and 55 years old who later had graft-versus-host disease after an allogeneic stem cell transplant. The CDR3 runs from the conserved cysteine through the conserved F or W. A D gene is named only where the DNA matches it firmly. Part of the rows lack a size; the others show once, few, many or a class for expanded clones.

d_call,v_call,clone_size,j_call,cdr3_aa,cdr3_nt
-,TRBV4-1,once,TRBJ2-5,CASRKRLLDKEETQYF,TGCGCCAGCAGAAAACGTCTTCTGGACAAAGAAGAGACCCAGTACTTC
-,TRBV2,-,TRBJ1-5,CASSELGDSNQPQHF,TGTGCCAGCAGTGAATTGGGGGATAGCAATCAGCCCCAGCATTTT
-,TRBV5-1,-,TRBJ2-1,CASRGELSYNEQFF,TGCGCCAGCAGAGGAGAACTCTCCTACAATGAGCAGTTCTTC
-,TRBV18,-,TRBJ1-2,CASSQGGMDYGYTF,TGTGCCAGCTCACAAGGAGGGATGGACTATGGCTACACCTTC
TRBD2,TRBV14,-,TRBJ2-1,CASSSLAGAYNEQFF,TGTGCCAGCAGCTCTCTAGCGGGCGCGTACAATGAGCAGTTCTTC
-,TRBV7-9,-,TRBJ1-2,CASIRSPKARGTNYGYTF,TGTGCCAGCATCCGAAGCCCGAAGGCGAGGGGAACTAACTATGGCTACACCTTC
-,TRBV7-6,-,TRBJ1-6,CASSRFGAASSYNSPLHF,TGTGCCAGTAGTCGTTTTGGGGCGGCGAGCTCCTATAATTCACCCCTCCACTTT
-,TRBV20-1,-,TRBJ2-7,CSARSVYEQYF,TGCAGTGCTAGGTCCGTCTACGAGCAGTACTTC
-,TRBV27,-,TRBJ1-1,CASSLWGRTNTEAFF,TGTGCCAGCAGTTTATGGGGACGAACGAACACTGAAGCTTTCTTT
-,TRBV10-3,few,TRBJ1-1,CAIRLPGPNTEAFF,TGTGCCATCAGATTACCGGGACCGAACACTGAAGCTTTCTTT
-,TRBV29-1,-,TRBJ2-5,CIRGQEEQETQYF,TGCATCCGAGGGCAGGAGGAACAAGAGACCCAGTACTTC
-,TRBV15,-,TRBJ1-2,CATTPEGSNYGYTF,TGTGCCACCACCCCGGAGGGCTCTAACTATGGCTACACCTTC
-,TRBV18,-,TRBJ1-2,CASSFNADEGYTF,TGTGCCAGCTCTTTCAACGCCGATGAGGGCTACACCTTC
-,TRBV3-1/TRBV3-2,-,TRBJ1-1,CASSQERFGTEAFF,TGTGCCAGCAGCCAAGAACGGTTTGGCACTGAAGCTTTCTTT
TRBD1,TRBV5-1,-,TRBJ1-4,CASSDTAQGAKLFF,TGCGCCAGCAGCGATACAGCACAGGGGGCAAAACTGTTTTTT
-,TRBV11-3,-,TRBJ2-3,CASSLGGASTDTQYF,TGTGCCAGCAGCTTAGGCGGGGCCAGCACAGATACGCAGTATTTT
-,TRBV28,-,TRBJ2-2,CASSALRPGQNTGELFF,TGTGCCAGCAGCGCTTTAAGACCGGGACAGAACACCGGGGAGCTGTTTTTT